The clone carrying this TCR beta chain has at least ten counts. As yet, its antigen is unknown. These data belong to a study of regulatory T cells in long-lasting Graves disease. Overall study findings and caveats: Among the persistent patients, 2,741 public clonotypes were shared, more than the approximately 1,000 shared among new patients.

HTBI primers from iRepertoire and Arm-PCR of CDR3 regions yielded the TCR beta libraries. TCRdb analysed the multiplex PCR reads with MiXCR anew, one entry per CDR3 protein. Of about 440,000 distinct CDR3 sequences listed, under 15% are singletons. The time point denotes: newly diagnosed GD, antithyroid drugs for less than 3 months. PBMC RNA was the source of the TCR library. CDR3 length: 13 residues. V lost 1 base and J lost 5, with 9 bases in between. Germline-derived CDR1 and CDR2 are MGHRA and YSYEKL. The data also belong to a second study, concerning T cells in Graves' hyperthyroidism and ophthalmopathy. That study reports: Patients aged 18 to 65 with hyperthyroidism were newly diagnosed, with duration under 2 months. Researchers ran a first-round RT-PCR on the TCR CDR3 using the HTBI primer set.

The chain uses TRBV4-1 and TRBJ2-7; D not certain. The clonotype was recovered from a woman between 25 and 40 years old with Graves disease. Sequenced material: peripheral blood mononuclear cells (PBMCs), taken at new diagnosis, from a patient treated with antithyroid drugs. The CDR3 coding sequence is TGCGCCAGCAGCCAAGCAGACTGGGACGAGCAGTACTTC. It encodes CASSQADWDEQYF.